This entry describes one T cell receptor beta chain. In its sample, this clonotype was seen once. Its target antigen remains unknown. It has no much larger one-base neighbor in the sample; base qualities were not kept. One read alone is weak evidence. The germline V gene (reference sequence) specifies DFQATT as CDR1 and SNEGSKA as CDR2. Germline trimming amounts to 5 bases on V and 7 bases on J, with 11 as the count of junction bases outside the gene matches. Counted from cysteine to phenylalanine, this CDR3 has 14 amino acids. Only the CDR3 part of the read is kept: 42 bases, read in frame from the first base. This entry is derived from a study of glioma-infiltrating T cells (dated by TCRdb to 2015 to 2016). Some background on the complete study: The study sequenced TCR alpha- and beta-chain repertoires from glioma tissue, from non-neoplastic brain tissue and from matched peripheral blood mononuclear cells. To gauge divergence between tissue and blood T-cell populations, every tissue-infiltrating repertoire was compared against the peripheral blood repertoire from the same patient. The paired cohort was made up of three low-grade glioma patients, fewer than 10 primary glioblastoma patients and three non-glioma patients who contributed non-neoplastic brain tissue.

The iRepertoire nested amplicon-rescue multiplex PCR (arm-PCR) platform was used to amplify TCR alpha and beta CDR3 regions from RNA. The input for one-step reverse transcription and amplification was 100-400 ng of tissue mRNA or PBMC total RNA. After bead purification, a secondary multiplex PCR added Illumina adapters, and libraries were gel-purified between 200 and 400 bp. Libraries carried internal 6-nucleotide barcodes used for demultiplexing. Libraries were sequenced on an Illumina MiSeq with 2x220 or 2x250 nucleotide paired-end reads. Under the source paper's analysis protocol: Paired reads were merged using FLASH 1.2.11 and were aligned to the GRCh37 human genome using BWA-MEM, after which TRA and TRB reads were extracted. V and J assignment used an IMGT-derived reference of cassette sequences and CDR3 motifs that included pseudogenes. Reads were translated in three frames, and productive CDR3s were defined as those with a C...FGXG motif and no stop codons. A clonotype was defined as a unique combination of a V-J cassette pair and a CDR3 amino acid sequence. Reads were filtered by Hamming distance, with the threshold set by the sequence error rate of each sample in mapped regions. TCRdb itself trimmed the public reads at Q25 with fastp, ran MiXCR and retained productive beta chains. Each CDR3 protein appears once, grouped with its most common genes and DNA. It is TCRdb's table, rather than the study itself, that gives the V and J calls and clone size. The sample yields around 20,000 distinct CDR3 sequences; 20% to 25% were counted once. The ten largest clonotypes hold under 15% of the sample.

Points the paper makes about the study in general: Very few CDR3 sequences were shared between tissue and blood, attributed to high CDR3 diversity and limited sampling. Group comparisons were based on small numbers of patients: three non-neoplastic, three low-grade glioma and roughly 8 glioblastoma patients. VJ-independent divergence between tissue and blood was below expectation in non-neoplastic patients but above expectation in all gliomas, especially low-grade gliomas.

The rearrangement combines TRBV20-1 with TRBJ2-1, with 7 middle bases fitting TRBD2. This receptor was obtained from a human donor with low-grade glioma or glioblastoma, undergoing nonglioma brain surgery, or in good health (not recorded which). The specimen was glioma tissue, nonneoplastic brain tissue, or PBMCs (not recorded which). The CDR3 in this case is CSAHRTRSINEQFF. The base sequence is TGCAGTGCTCATCGGACTAGGAGTATAAATGAGCAGTTCTTC.